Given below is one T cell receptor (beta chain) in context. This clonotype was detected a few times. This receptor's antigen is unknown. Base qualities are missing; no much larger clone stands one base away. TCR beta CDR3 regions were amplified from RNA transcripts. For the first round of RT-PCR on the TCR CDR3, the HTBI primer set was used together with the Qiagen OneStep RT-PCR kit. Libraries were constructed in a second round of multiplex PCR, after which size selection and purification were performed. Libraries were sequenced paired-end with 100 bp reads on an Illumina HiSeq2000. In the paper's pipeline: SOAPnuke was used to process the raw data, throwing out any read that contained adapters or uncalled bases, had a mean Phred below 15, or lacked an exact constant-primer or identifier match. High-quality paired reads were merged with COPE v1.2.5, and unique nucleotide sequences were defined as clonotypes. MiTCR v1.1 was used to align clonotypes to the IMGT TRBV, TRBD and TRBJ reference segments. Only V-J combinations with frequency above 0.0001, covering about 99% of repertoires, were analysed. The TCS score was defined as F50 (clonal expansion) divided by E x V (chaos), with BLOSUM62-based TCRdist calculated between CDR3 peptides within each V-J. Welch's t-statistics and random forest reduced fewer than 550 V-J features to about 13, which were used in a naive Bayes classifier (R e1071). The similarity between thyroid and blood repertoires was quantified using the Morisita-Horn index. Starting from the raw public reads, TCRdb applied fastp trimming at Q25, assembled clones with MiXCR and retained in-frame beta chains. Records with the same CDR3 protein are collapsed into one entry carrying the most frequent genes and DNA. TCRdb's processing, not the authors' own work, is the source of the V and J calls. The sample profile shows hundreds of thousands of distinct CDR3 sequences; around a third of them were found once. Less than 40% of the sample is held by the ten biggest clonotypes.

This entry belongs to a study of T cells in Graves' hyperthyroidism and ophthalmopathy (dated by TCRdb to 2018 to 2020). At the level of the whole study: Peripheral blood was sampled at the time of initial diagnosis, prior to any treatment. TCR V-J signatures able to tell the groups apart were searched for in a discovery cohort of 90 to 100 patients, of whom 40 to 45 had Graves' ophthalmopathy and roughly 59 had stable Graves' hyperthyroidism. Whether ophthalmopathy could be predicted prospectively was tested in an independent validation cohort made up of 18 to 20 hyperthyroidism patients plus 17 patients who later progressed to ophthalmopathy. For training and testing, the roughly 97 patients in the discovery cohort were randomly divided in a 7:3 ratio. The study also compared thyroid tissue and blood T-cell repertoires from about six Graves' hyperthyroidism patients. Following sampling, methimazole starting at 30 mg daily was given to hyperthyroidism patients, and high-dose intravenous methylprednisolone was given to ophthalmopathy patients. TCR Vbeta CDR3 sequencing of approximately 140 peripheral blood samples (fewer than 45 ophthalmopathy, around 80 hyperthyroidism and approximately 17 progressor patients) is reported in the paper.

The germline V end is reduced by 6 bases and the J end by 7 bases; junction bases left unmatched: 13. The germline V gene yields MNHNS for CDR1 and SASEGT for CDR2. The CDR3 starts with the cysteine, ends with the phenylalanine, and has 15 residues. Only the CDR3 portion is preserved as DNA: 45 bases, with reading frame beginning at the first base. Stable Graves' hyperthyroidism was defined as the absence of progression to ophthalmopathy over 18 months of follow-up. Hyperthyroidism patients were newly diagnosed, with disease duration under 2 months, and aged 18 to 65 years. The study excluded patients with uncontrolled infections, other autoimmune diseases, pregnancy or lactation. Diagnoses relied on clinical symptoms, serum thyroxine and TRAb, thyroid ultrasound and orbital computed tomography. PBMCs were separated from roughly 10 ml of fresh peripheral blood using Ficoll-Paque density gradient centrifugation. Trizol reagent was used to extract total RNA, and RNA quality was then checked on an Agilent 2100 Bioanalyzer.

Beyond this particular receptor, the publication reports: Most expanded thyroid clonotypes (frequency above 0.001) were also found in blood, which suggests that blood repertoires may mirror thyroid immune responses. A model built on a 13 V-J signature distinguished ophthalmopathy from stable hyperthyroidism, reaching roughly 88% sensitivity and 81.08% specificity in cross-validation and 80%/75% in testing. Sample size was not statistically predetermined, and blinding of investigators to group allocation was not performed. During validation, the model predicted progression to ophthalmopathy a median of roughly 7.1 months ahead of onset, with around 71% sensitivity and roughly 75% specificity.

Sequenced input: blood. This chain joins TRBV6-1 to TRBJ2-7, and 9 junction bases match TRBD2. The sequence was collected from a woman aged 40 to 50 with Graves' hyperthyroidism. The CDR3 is CASRPGLAGFGEQYF. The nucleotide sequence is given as TGTGCCAGCAGGCCAGGGCTAGCGGGGTTCGGTGAGCAGTACTTC.